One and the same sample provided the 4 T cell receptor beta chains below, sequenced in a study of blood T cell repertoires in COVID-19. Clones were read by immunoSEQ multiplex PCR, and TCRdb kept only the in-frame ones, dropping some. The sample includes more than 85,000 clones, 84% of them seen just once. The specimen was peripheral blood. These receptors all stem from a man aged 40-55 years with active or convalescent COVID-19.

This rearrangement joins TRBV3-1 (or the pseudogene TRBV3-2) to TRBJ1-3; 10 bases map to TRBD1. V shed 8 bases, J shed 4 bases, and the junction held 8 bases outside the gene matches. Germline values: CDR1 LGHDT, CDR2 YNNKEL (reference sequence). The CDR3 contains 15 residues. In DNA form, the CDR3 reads TGTGCCAGCCAGACAGGGGGCAGCGGCGGAAACACCATATATTTT. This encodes CASQTGGSGGNTIYF.

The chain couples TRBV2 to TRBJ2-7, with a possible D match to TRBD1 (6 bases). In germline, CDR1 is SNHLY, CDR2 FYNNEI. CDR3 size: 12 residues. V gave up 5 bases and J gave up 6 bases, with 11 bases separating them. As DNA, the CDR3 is TGTGCCAGCAGTCCTACAGGGCCCGAGCAGTACTTC. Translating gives CASSPTGPEQYF.

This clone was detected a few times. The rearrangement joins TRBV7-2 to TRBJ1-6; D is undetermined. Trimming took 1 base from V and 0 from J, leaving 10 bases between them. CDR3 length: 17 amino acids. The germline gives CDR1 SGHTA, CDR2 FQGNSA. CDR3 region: CASSLDRFSSYNSPLHF. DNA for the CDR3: TGTGCCAGCAGCTTAGACAGATTTAGCTCCTATAATTCACCCCTCCACTTT. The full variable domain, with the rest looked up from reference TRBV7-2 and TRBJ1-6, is GAGVSQSPSNKVTEKGKDVELRCDPISGHTALYWYRQSLGQGLEFLIYFQGNSAPDKSGLPSDRFSAERTGGSVSTLTIQRTQQEDSAVYLCASSLDRFSSYNSPLHFGNGTRLTVT.

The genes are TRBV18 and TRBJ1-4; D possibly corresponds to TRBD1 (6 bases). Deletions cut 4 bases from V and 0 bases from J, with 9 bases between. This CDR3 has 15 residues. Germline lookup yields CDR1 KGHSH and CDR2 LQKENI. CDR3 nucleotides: TGTGCCAGCTCACGGGACATTACAACTAATGAAAAACTGTTTTTT. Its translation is CASSRDITTNEKLFF.